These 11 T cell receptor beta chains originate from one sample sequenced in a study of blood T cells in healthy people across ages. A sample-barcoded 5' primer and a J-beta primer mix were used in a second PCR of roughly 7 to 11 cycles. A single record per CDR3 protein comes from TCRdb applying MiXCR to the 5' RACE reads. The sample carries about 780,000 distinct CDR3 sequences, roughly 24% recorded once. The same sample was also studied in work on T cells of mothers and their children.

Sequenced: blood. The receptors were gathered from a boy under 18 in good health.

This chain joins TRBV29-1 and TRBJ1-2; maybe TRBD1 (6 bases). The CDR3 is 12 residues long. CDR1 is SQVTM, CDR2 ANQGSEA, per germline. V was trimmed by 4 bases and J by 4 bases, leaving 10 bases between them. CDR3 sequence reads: CSVGGLSYGYTF. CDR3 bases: TGCAGCGTTGGGGGGCTCAGCTATGGCTACACCTTC.

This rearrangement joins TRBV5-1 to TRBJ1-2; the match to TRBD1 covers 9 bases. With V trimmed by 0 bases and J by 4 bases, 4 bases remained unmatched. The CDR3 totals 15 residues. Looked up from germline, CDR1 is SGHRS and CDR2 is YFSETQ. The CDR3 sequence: CASSLVGQGSYGYTF. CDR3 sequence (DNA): TGCGCCAGCAGCTTGGTTGGACAGGGGAGCTATGGCTACACCTTC. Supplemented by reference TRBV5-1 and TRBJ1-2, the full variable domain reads KAGVTQTPRYLIKTRGQQVTLSCSPISGHRSVSWYQQTPGQGLQFLFEYFSETQRNKGNFPGRFSGRQFSNSRSEMNVSTLELGDSALYLCASSLVGQGSYGYTFGSGTRLTVV.

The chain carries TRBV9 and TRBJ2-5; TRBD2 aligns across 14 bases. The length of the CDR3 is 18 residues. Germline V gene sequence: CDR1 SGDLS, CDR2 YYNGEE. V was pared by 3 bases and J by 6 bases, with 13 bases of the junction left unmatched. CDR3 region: CASSAQTSGGDPWKTQYF. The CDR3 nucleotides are TGTGCCAGCAGCGCCCAGACTAGCGGGGGGGATCCTTGGAAGACCCAGTACTTC.

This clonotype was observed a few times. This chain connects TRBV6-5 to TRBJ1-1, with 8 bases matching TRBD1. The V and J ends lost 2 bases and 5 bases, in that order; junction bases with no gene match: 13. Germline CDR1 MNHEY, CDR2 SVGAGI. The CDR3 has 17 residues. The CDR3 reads CASSYPPGTGSLTEAFF. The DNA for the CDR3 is TGTGCCAGCAGTTACCCGCCCGGGACAGGAAGCCTTACTGAAGCTTTCTTT.

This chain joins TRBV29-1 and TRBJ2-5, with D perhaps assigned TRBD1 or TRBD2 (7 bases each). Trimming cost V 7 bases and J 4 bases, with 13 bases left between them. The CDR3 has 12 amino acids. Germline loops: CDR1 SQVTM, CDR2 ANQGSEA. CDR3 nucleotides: TGCAGCGGTACAGGGGAGGGAGAGACCCAGTACTTC. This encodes CSGTGEGETQYF.

For the CDR3, the DNA is TGTGCCAGCAGCGGGCCAGGACAGGGGATTCTATGGGGCTACACCTTC. This translates into CASSGPGQGILWGYTF. V and J are TRBV28 and TRBJ1-2; 9 bases fit TRBD1. Germline CDR1 and CDR2: MDHEN and SYDVKM. The CDR3 spans 16 residues. V trimming: 6 bases; J trimming: 8 bases; junction bases outside the gene matches: 16.

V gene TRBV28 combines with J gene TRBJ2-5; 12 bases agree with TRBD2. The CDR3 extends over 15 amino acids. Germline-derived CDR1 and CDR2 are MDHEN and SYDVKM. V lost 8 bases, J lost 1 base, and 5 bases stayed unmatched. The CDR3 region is CASGRLAGAQETQYF. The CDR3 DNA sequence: TGTGCCAGCGGCAGACTAGCGGGGGCCCAAGAGACCCAGTACTTC.

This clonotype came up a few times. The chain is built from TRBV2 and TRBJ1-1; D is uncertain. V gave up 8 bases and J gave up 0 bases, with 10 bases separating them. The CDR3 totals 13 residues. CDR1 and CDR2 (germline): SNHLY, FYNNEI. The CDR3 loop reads CASVIAVNTEAFF. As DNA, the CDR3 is TGTGCCAGCGTTATCGCAGTGAACACTGAAGCTTTCTTT.

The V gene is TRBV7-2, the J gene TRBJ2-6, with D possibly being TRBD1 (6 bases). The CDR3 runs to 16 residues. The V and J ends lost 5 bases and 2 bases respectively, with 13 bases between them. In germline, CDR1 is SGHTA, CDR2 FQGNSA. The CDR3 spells CASSPNRAAGANVLTF. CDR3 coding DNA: TGTGCCAGCAGCCCGAACAGGGCTGCTGGGGCCAACGTCCTGACTTTC. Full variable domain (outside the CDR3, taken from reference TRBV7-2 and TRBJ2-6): GAGVSQSPSNKVTEKGKDVELRCDPISGHTALYWYRQSLGQGLEFLIYFQGNSAPDKSGLPSDRFSAERTGGSVSTLTIQRTQQEDSAVYLCASSPNRAAGANVLTFGAGSRLTVL.

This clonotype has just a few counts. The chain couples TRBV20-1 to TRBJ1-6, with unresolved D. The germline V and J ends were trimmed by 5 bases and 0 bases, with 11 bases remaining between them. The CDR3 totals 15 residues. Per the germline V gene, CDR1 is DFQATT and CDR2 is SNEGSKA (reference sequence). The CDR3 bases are TGCAGTGCTCGGACGGGTGGCTCCTATAATTCACCCCTCCACTTT. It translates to CSARTGGSYNSPLHF.

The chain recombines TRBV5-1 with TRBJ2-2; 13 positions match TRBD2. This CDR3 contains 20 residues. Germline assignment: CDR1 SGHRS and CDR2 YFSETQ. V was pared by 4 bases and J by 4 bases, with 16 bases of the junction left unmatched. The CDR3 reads CASSRQITTGLAGVTGELFF. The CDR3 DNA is TGCGCCAGCAGCCGACAGATAACGACAGGACTAGCGGGGGTCACCGGGGAGCTGTTTTTT.